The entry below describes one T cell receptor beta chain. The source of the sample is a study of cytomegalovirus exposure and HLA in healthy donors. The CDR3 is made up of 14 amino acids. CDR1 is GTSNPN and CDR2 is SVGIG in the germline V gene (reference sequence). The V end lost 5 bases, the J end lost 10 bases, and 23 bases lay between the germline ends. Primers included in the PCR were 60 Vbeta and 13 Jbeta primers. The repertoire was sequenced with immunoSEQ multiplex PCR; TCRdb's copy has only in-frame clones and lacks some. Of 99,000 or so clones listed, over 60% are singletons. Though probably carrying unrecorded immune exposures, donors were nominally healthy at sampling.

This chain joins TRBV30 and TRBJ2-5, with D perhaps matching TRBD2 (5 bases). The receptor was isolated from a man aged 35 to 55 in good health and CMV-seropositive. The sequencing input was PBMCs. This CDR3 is CAWGETYTYEDQYF. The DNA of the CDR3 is TGTGCCTGGGGGGAGACTTATACCTACGAGGACCAGTACTTC.